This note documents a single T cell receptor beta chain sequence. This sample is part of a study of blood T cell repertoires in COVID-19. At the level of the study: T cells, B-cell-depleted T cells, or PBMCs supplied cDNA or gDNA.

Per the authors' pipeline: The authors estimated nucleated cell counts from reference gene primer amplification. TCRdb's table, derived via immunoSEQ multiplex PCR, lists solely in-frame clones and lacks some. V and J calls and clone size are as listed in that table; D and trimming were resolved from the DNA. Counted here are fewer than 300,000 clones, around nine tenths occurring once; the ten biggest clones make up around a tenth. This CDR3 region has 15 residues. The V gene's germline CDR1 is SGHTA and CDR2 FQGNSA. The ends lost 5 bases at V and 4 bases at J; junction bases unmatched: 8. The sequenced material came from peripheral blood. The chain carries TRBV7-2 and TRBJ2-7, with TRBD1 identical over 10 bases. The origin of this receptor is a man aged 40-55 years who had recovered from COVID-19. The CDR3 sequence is CASSETGGGWYEQYF. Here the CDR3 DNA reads TGTGCCAGCAGCGAGACAGGGGGCGGTTGGTACGAGCAGTACTTC.